The T cell receptor beta chain under discussion was sequenced for a study of early T cells in non-severe SARS-CoV-2 infection. At the level of the study: Chains from this unsorted whole-blood bulk RNA could not be paired.

Points from the study as a whole: Matching against VDJdb likely underestimated virus-specific expansions, favoring anti-spike CD8.

By share of the sample, this clonotype is medium-sized. What it binds is not known. Germline V gene sequence: CDR1 LGHNA, CDR2 YNFKEQ. V gave up 1 base and J gave up 1 base, with 10 bases separating them. CDR3 size: 15 residues. Individually, cDNA molecules had unique molecular identifiers attached to them. TCRdb fed the 5' RACE reads into MiXCR, producing one record per CDR3 protein. The sample contains over 25,000 distinct CDR3 sequences, about 5.7% of which appear only once. The sequencing input was whole blood. The receptor was derived from an adult who was a healthcare worker with PCR-confirmed SARS-CoV-2 infection or an uninfected control (not recorded which). The rearrangement uses TRBV4-2 and TRBJ1-1, with unresolved D. This CDR3 is CASSQGAASNTEAFF. The CDR3 nucleotides are TGTGCCAGCAGCCAAGGAGCGGCGTCGAACACTGAAGCTTTCTTT.